The 15 T cell receptor beta chains reported below all come from one sample, sequenced in a study of T cell responses to AZD1222 COVID-19 vaccine. Profiling relied on immunoSEQ multiplex PCR, and the TCRdb table lists in-frame clones only, not all of them. The table shows 180,000 or so clones, with approximately 90% occurring only once. Sequencing was performed on peripheral blood, taken 28 days after the second AZD1222 dose. Every receptor here comes from an adult who received the AZD1222 COVID-19 vaccine.

The chain carries TRBV25-1 and TRBJ2-3, with TRBD2 matching over 9 bases. J lost 4 bases, V lost 4 bases, and 9 bases had no gene match. This CDR3 contains 16 residues. Germline assignment: CDR1 MGHDK and CDR2 SYGVNS. In nucleotides, the CDR3 is TGTGCCAGCAGTGCTTGGGTAGCGGGAGTGGCAGATACGCAGTATTTT. This translates into CASSAWVAGVADTQYF.

The chain employs TRBV18 and TRBJ1-2; no clear D gene. CDR1 and CDR2 from the germline V gene are KGHSH and LQKENI. The CDR3 runs 17 residues. V lost 3 bases, J lost 7 bases, and 24 bases lay in between. CDR3: CASSPTTTDVGRSGYTF. The CDR3 nucleotides read TGTGCCAGCTCACCTACTACTACAGACGTAGGACGGAGTGGCTACACCTTC. The full variable domain, its missing parts supplied by reference TRBV18 and TRBJ1-2, is NAGVMQNPRHLVRRRGQEARLRCSPMKGHSHVYWYRQLPEEGLKFMVYLQKENIIDESGMPKERFSAEFPKEGPSILRIQQVVRGDSAAYFCASSPTTTDVGRSGYTFGSGTRLTVV.

This chain uses TRBV28 with TRBJ1-6; D is undetermined. The CDR3 loop spans 14 amino acids. With 1 base removed from V and 9 bases from J, the gap between germline ends came to 10 bases. Germline V gene sequence: CDR1 MDHEN, CDR2 SYDVKM. As DNA, the CDR3 is TGTGCCAGCAGTTTATCCCTTGGGAGTTCACCCCTCCACTTT. Its protein is CASSLSLGSSPLHF.

The chain couples TRBV5-1 to TRBJ2-1; no firm D call. The CDR3 consists of 15 residues. The germline V gene encodes CDR1 SGHRS and CDR2 YFSETQ. Trimming removed 4 bases at V and 0 bases at J, with 11 bases between. The CDR3 loop reads CASSPFQRSYNEQFF. The CDR3, as DNA: TGCGCCAGCAGCCCGTTCCAACGCTCCTACAATGAGCAGTTCTTC.

The chain joins TRBV14 to TRBJ1-3; D uncertain. The CDR3 consists of 18 residues. Looked up from germline, CDR1 is SGHDN and CDR2 is FVKESK. V was cut by 0 bases and J by 2 bases, with 17 bases left in between. DNA for the CDR3: TGTGCCAGCAGCCAAGATGGAGGGCGGTTTTCCCCTGGAAACACCATATATTTT. Its translation: CASSQDGGRFSPGNTIYF.

In DNA form, the CDR3 reads TGTGCCAGCAGCCACCAGACACGACCCGCCAATGAGCAGTTCTTC. This encodes CASSHQTRPANEQFF. The chain is built from TRBV3-1 (or the pseudogene TRBV3-2) and TRBJ2-1, with unresolved D. This CDR3 contains 15 residues. Trimming left V 3 bases short and J 6 bases short, with 15 bases between. From germline, CDR1 is LGHDT and CDR2 YNNKEL (reference sequence).

This clone was seen once. The CDR3 spells CAVPGQGETQYF. CDR3 in DNA: TGTGCCGTACCGGGACAGGGAGAGACCCAGTACTTC. This sequence joins TRBV5-6 and TRBJ2-5; TRBD1 matches 9 bases. This CDR3 is 12 amino acids long. Germline V CDR1 and CDR2: SGHDT, YYEEEE. The V and J ends lost 10 bases and 4 bases, in that order; junction bases with no gene match: 5.

A single count supports this clone. The chain recombines TRBV7-9 with TRBJ1-1; D unclear. Between the trimmed V and J ends, which lost 0 bases and 1 base, there was a span of 6 bases. This CDR3 is built from 14 residues. Germline CDR1 is SEHNR and CDR2 is FQNEAQ (reference sequence). DNA for the CDR3: TGTGCCAGCAGCTTAGCGACCCCGAACACTGAAGCTTTCTTT. This gives the protein CASSLATPNTEAFF.

The CDR3 sequence: CASSPLGQGSSNQPQHF. CDR3 DNA sequence: TGTGCCAGCAGTCCCCTGGGACAGGGAAGTAGCAATCAGCCCCAGCATTTT. The chain uses TRBV6-6 and TRBJ1-5; 9 bases line up with TRBD1. The length of the CDR3 is 17 residues. V lost 5 bases to trimming and J lost 0 bases; unmatched junction nucleotides: 8. Per germline, CDR1 MNHNY and CDR2 SVGAGI (reference sequence).

The gene calls are TRBV2 and TRBJ1-2; 12 nucleotides match TRBD1. Germline assignment: CDR1 SNHLY and CDR2 FYNNEI. This CDR3 region has 13 residues. J lost 4 bases, V lost 6 bases, and 0 bases had no gene match. CDR3 sequence: CASRGQGAYGYTF. The CDR3 DNA follows: TGTGCCAGCAGGGGACAGGGGGCCTATGGCTACACCTTC.

J is TRBJ2-1 and V is TRBV4-1; 7 bases agree with TRBD2. Germline values: CDR1 MGHRA, CDR2 YSYEKL. There are 16 residues in the CDR3. V was clipped by 1 base and J by 7 bases; unmatched bases: 10. For the CDR3, the DNA is TGCGCCAGCAGCCAAGCCCCGGGACTACCGGGGAATGAGCAGTTCTTC. It specifies CASSQAPGLPGNEQFF.

The chain couples TRBV27 to TRBJ2-7, with D unclear. V was shortened by 8 bases and J by 0 bases, with 5 bases between the two germline ends. The germline V gene encodes CDR1 MNHEY and CDR2 SMNVEV (reference sequence). The CDR3 has 11 amino acids. The CDR3 protein is CASGLSYEQYF. CDR3 bases: TGTGCCAGCGGTCTCTCCTACGAGCAGTACTTC.

The chain recombines TRBV7-8 with TRBJ2-7; 13 nucleotides agree with TRBD2. V lost 5 bases to trimming and J lost 3 bases; unmatched junction nucleotides: 4. This CDR3 has 15 residues. CDR1 and CDR2 (germline): SGHVS, FQNEAQ. The CDR3 region is CASSPLAGGLYEQYF. As DNA, the CDR3 is TGTGCCAGCAGCCCACTAGCGGGGGGGCTCTACGAGCAGTACTTC. Full variable domain (rest looked up from reference TRBV7-8 and TRBJ2-7): GAGVSQSPRYKVAKRGQDVALRCDPISGHVSLFWYQQALGQGPEFLTYFQNEAQLDKSGLPSDRFFAERPEGSVSTLKIQRTQQEDSAVYLCASSPLAGGLYEQYFGPGTRLTVT.

The genes are TRBV19 and TRBJ2-7, with D tentatively TRBD1 or TRBD2 (5 bases each). The CDR3 sequence is 15 residues long. Germline V lookup: CDR1 LNHDA, CDR2 SQIVND (reference sequence). The germline V and J ends were trimmed by 3 bases and 2 bases, with 14 bases remaining between them. Written as DNA, the CDR3 is TGTGCCAGTAGTATCAACGGACGGGGCCCCTACGAGCAGTACTTC. It specifies CASSINGRGPYEQYF. Complete variable domain (other parts from reference TRBV19 and TRBJ2-7): DGGITQSPKYLFRKEGQNVTLSCEQNLNHDAMYWYRQDPGQGLRLIYYSQIVNDFQKGDIAEGYSVSREKKESFPLTVTSAQKNPTAFYLCASSINGRGPYEQYFGPGTRLTVT.

The V call is TRBV27, the J call TRBJ2-3; D uncertain. The ends were cut back, 3 bases at V and 0 bases at J, with 10 bases in the middle. Germline CDR1 reads MNHEY; CDR2 reads SMNVEV (reference sequence). CDR3 size: 15 residues. CDR3 DNA sequence: TGTGCCAGCAGTTTGCTACCCTTAAGCACAGATACGCAGTATTTT. This sequence encodes CASSLLPLSTDTQYF.